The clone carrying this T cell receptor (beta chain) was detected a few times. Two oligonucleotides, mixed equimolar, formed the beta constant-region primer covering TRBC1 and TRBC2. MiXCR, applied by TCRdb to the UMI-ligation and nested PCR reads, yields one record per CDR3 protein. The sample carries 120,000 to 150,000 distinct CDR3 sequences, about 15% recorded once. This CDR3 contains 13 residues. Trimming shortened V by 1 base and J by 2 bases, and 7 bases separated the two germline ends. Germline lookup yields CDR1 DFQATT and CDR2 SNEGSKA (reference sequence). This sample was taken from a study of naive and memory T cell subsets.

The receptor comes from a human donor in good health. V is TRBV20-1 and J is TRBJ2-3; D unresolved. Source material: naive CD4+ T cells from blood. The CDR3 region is CSARAQNTDTQYF. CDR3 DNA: TGCAGTGCTAGAGCTCAGAACACAGATACGCAGTATTTT.